This entry is about one T cell receptor beta chain. Produced via immunoSEQ multiplex PCR; TCRdb's table is partial and in-frame only. The table shows under 130,000 clones, with approximately 85% occurring only once. Germline-derived CDR1 and CDR2 are MNHNY and SVGAGI (reference sequence). Trimming took 6 bases from V and 5 from J; bases not matched to a gene: 9. This CDR3 has 15 amino acids. This sample is drawn from a study of PD-L1 blockade in urothelial cancer. This material consisted of PBMCs, taken around atezolizumab (anti-PD-L1) treatment. The TCR sequence derives from a man between 45 and 60 years old with urothelial cancer. The chain recombines TRBV6-6 with TRBJ2-7, with 11 bases aligning to TRBD2. CDR3 protein: CASRTTSGSLNEQYF. DNA for the CDR3: TGTGCCAGCAGGACCACTAGCGGGAGTTTGAACGAGCAGTACTTC.